This T cell receptor (beta chain) stems from a study of blood T cell repertoires in COVID-19. In the study overall: Whether acute or convalescent, the COVID-19 samples came from the United States, Italy and Spain. Sources were T cells, B-cell-depleted T cells, or PBMCs; the material itself was cDNA or gDNA.

Authors' data handling: The authors estimated nucleated cell counts from reference gene primer amplification. TCRdb keeps only in-frame clones here, not all; method: immunoSEQ multiplex PCR. V and J calls and clone size follow that table, whereas D and trimming were derived from the DNA. The data show about 240,000 clones, with approximately 87% seen just once and around 5.9% held by the top ten. The germline CDR1 and CDR2 sequences are KGHDR and SFDVKD. The CDR3 covers 17 residues. Trimming took 4 bases from V and 4 from J, leaving 21 bases between them. Sequenced input: peripheral blood. This chain joins TRBV24-1 and TRBJ2-5; tentatively, D is TRBD1 (6 bases). The receptor was derived from a man aged 55-75 years with acute or convalescent COVID-19. As DNA, the CDR3 is TGTGCCACCAGTGAAACCTCAGGGGTCGCTGGGCCAGAGACCCAGTACTTC. Its protein product is CATSETSGVAGPETQYF.